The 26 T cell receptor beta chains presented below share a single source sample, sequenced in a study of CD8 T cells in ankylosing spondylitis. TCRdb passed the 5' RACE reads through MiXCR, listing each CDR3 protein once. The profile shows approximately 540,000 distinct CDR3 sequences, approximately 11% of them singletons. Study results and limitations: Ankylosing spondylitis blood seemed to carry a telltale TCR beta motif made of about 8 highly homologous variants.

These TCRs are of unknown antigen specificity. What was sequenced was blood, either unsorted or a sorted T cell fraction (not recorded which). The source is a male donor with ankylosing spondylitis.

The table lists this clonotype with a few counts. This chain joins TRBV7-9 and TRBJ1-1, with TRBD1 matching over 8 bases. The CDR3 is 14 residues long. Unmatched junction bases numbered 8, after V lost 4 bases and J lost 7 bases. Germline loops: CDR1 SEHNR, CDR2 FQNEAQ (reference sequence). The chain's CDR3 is CASSSRDRMYEAFF. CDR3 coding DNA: TGTGCCAGCAGCTCTCGGGACAGGATGTATGAAGCTTTCTTT.

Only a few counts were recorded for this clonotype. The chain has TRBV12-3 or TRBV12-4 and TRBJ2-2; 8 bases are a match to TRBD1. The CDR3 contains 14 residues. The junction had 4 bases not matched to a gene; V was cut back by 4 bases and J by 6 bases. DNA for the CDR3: TGTGCCAGCAGTTCAGGGGGCCCGGCCGGGGAGCTGTTTTTT. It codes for CASSSGGPAGELFF.

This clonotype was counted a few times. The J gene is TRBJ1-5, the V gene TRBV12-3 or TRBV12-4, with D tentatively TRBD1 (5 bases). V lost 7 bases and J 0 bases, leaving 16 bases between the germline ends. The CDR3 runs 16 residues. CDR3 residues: CASTLGGTYSNQPQHF. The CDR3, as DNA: TGTGCCAGCACCCTAGGAGGGACCTATAGCAATCAGCCCCAGCATTTT.

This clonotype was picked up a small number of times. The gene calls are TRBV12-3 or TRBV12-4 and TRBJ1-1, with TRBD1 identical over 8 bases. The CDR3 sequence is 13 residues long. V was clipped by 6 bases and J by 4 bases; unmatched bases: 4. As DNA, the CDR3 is TGTGCCAGCAGGGACAGGGTCCTCACTGAAGCTTTCTTT. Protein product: CASRDRVLTEAFF.

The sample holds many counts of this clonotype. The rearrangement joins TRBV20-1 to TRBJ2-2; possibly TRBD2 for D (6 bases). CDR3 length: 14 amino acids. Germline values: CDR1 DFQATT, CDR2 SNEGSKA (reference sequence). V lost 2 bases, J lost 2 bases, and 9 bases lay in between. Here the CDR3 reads CSARPGGNTGELFF. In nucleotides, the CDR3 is TGCAGTGCTAGACCCGGGGGAAACACCGGGGAGCTGTTTTTT.

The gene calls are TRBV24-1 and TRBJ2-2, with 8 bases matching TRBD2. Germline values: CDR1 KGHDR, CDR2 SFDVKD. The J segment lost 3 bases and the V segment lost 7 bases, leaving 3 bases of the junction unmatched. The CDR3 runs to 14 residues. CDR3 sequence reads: CATSREGDTGELFF. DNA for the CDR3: TGTGCCACCAGCCGGGAGGGTGACACCGGGGAGCTGTTTTTT.

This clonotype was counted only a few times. In nucleotides, the CDR3 is TGTGCCAGCAGTCATGGACAGAGGACAGATACGCAGTATTTT. It translates to CASSHGQRTDTQYF. The J gene is TRBJ2-3, the V gene TRBV3-1; maybe TRBD1 (6 bases). Between the trimmed V and J ends, which lost 6 bases and 3 bases, there was a span of 13 bases. The CDR3 sequence is 14 residues long. CDR1 and CDR2 from the germline V gene are LGHDT and YNNKEL (reference sequence).

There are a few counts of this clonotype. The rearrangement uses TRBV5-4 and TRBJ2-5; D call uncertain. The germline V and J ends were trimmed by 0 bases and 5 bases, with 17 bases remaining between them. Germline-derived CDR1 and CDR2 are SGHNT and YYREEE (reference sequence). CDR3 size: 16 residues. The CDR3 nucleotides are TGTGCCAGCAGCTTGGCCCTGGACCCGGCCGGGGAGACCCAGTACTTC. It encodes CASSLALDPAGETQYF.

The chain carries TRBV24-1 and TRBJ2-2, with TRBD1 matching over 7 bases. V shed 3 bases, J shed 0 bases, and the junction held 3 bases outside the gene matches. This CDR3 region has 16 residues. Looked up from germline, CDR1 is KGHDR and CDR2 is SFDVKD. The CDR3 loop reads CATSDLTGTNTGELFF. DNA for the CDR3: TGTGCCACCAGTGATCTGACAGGGACGAACACCGGGGAGCTGTTTTTT.

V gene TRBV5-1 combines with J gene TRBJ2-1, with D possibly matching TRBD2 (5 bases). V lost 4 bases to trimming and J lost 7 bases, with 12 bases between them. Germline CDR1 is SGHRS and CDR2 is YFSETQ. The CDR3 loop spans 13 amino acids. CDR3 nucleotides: TGCGCCAGCAGCCTTCGGGAAGCGAATGAGCAGTTCTTC. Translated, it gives CASSLREANEQFF.

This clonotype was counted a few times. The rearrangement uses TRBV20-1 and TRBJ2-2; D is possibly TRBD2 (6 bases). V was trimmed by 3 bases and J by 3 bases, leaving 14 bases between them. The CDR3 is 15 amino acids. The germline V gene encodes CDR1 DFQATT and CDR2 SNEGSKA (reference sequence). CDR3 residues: CSARSAAGYTGELFF. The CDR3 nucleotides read TGCAGTGCTAGGTCGGCCGCGGGATACACCGGGGAGCTGTTTTTT.

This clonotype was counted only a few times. The CDR3 region has the DNA TGTGCCAGCAGGGGGGGGAGGAAAGGGTCCTACGAGCAGTACTTC. It specifies CASRGGRKGSYEQYF. V gene TRBV2 combines with J gene TRBJ2-7; 7 bases fit TRBD2. The V gene end was trimmed by 6 bases and the J gene end by 1 base; junction bases not matched to a gene: 9. The CDR3 consists of 15 residues. Per the germline V gene, CDR1 is SNHLY and CDR2 is FYNNEI.

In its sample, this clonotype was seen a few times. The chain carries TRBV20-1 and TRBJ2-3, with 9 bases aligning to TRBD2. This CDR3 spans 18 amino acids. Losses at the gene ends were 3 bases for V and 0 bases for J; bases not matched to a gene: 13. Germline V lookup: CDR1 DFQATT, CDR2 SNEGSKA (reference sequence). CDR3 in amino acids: CSASPPRLAGSSTDTQYF. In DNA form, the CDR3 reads TGCAGTGCTAGTCCCCCCCGGCTAGCGGGAAGTAGCACAGATACGCAGTATTTT.

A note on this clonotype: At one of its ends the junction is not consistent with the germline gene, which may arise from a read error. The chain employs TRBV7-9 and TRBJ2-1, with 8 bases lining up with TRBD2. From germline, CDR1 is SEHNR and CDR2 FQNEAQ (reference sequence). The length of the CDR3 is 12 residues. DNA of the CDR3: TGTACCAGCAGCCTAACGGGGGGGGAGCAGTTCTTC. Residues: CTSSLTGGEQFF.

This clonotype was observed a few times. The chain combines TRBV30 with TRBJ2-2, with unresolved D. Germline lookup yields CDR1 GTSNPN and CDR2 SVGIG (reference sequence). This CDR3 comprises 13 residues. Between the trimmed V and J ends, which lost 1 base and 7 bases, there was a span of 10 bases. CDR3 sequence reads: CAWSDSPNGELFF. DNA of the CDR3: TGTGCCTGGAGTGATAGCCCTAACGGGGAGCTGTTTTTT.

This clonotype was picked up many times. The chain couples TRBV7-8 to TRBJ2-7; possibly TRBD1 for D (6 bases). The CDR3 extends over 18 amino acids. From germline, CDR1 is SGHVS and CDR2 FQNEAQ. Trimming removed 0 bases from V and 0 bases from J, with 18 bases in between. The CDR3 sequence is CASSLASTTGRISYEQYF. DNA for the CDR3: TGTGCCAGCAGCTTAGCCTCTACGACAGGCCGTATCTCCTACGAGCAGTACTTC.

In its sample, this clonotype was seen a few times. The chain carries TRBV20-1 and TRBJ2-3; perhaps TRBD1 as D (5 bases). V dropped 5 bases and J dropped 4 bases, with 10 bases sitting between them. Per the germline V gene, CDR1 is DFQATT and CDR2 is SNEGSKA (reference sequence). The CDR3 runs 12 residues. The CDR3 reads CSAPDSADTQYF. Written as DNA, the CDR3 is TGCAGTGCTCCCGACAGCGCAGATACGCAGTATTTT.

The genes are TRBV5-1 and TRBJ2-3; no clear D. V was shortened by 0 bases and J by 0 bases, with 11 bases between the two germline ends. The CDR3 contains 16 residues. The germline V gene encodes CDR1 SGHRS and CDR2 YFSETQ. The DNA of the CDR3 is TGCGCCAGCAGCTTGGGTAGCTTCTCTAGCACAGATACGCAGTATTTT. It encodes CASSLGSFSSTDTQYF.

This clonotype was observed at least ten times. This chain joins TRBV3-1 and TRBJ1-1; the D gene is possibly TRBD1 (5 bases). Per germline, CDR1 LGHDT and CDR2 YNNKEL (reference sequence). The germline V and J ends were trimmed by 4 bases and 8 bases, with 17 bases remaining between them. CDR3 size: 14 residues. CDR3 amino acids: CASSRWQGQGEAFF. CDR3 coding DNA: TGTGCCAGCAGCCGATGGCAGGGCCAAGGGGAAGCTTTCTTT.

Written as DNA, the CDR3 is TGCGCCAGCAGCCGCCCTGGGGGGACAGGCCGAAGCTCCTACGAGCAGTACGTC. The encoded protein is CASSRPGGTGRSSYEQYV. This sequence joins TRBV4-1 and TRBJ2-7; TRBD1 aligns across 8 bases. The CDR3 is 18 residues long. CDR1 is MGHRA, CDR2 YSYEKL, per germline. V lost 4 bases to trimming and J lost 0 bases; unmatched junction nucleotides: 14.

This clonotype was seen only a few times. The CDR3 protein is CASSLEGTIQYF. Here the CDR3 DNA reads TGTGCCAGCAGCTTAGAAGGGACCATTCAGTACTTC. This chain uses TRBV11-2 with TRBJ2-4, with D perhaps assigned TRBD1 or TRBD2 (5 bases each). The V gene lost 0 bases and the J gene lost 9 bases, with 6 bases spanning the gap. Germline lookup yields CDR1 SGHAT and CDR2 FQNNGV. The CDR3 is made up of 12 amino acids.

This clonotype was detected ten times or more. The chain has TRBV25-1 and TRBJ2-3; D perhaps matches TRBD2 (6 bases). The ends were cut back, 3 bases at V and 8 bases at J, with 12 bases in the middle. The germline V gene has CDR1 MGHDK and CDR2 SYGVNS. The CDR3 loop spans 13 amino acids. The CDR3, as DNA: TGTGCCAGCAGTGAGACCGGGAGCAGTACGCAGTATTTT. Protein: CASSETGSSTQYF.

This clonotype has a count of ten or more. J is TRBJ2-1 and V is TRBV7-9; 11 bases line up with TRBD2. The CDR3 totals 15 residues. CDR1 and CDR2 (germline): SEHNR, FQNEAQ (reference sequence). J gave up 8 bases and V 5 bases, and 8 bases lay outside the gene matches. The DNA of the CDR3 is TGTGCCAGCAGCCCTAGCGGGAGGAACGTGGATGAGCAGTTCTTC. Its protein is CASSPSGRNVDEQFF.

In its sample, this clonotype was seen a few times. CDR3 loop: CSASPGQGEKLFF. CDR3 bases: TGCAGTGCTAGCCCGGGACAGGGCGAAAAACTGTTTTTT. The rearrangement uses TRBV20-1 and TRBJ1-4; 9 bases match TRBD1. Germline V gene data show CDR1 as DFQATT and CDR2 as SNEGSKA (reference sequence). The J segment lost 8 bases and the V segment lost 3 bases, leaving 4 bases of the junction unmatched. The CDR3 is 13 amino acids.

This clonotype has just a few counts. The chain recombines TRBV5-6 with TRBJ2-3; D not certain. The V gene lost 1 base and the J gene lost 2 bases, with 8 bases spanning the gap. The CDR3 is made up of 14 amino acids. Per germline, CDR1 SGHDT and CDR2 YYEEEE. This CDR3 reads CASSLRPNTDTQYF. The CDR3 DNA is TGTGCCAGCAGCTTGAGGCCGAACACAGATACGCAGTATTTT. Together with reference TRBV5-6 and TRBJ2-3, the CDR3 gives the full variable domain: DAGVTQSPTHLIKTRGQQVTLRCSPKSGHDTVSWYQQALGQGPQFIFQYYEEEERQRGNFPDRFSGHQFPNYSSELNVNALLLGDSALYLCASSLRPNTDTQYFGPGTRLTVL.

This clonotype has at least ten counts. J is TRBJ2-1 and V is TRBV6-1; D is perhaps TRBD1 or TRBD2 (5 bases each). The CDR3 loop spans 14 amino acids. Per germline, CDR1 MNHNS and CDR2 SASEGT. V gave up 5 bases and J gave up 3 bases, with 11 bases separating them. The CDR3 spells CASSLGDLYNEQFF. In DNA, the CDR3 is TGTGCCAGCAGTCTCGGGGACCTCTACAATGAGCAGTTCTTC.